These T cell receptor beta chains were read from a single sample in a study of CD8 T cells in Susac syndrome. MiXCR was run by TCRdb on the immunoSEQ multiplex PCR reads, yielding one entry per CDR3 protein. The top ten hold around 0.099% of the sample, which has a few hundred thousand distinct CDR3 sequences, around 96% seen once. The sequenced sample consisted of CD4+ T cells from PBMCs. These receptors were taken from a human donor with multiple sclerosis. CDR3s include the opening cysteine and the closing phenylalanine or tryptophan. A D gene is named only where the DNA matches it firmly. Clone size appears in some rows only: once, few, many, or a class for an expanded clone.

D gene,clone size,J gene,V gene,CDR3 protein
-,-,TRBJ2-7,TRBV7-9,CASLPSGLSYEQYF
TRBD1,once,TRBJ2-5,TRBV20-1,CSASRDRQETQYF
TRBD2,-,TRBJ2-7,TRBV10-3,CAISPGLTTYEQYF
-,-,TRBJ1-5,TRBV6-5,CASSRNSNQPQHF
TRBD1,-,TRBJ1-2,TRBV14,CASSQARGPGYTF
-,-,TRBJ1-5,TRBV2,CASHREGNQPQHF
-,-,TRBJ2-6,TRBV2,CASRGGTVNLVLTF
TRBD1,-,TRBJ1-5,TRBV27,CASRTGERHQPQHF
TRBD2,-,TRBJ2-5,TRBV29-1,CSVEVPRGGVGTQYF
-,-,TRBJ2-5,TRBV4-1,CASSQVGAQETQYF
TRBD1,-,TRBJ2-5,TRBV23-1,CASRNDRVPQETQYF
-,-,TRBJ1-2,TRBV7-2,CASSPGPASGYTF
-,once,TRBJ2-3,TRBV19,CASRDEGFTDTQYF
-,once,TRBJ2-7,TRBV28,CATQFGRANYEQYF
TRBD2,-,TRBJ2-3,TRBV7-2,CASSLIGLAGLTDTQYF
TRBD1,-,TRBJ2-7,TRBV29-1,CSVAQGADEQYF
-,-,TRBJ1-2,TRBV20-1,CSARFPGGYGYTF
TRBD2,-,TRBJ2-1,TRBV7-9,CASSPRTSREQFF
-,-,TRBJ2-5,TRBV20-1,CSAITETQYF
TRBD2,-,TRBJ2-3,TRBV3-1,CASSQTSGGSTDTQYF
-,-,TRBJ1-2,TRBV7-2,CASSLSGPGGYTF
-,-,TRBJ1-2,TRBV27,CASSLSRGSHHGYTF
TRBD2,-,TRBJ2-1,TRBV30,CAWSVSAGGVGEQFF
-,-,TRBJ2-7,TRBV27,CASSRVEGFYEQYF
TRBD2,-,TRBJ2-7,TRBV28,CASSILAGGSEQYF
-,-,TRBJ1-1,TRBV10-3,CAISEGRRTEAFF
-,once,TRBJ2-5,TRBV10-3,CAISDSRTAIQETQYF
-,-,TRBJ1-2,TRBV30,CAWSRQTDGYTF
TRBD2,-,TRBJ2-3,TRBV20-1,CSAGKTSGSSTDTQYF
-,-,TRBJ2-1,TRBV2,CASHSGASYNEQFF
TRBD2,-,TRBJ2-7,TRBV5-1,CASSLAWGLAGAYEQYF
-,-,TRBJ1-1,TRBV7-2,CASSLSRGNTEAFF
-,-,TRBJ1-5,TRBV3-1,CASSQGDRQPQHF
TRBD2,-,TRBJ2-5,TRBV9,CASSVGLAGVVETQYF
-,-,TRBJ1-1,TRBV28,CASKGAGVEAFF
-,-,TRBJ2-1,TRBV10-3,CAIKERGNEQFF
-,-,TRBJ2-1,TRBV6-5,CASSYLPGGGIMNEQFF
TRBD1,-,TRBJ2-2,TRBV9,CASTQSQGANTGELFF
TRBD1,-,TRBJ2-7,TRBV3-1,CASSQGQNYEQYF
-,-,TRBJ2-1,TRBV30,CAWPFRGYYNEQFF
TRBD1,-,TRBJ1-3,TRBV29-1,CSASPGTASGNTIYF
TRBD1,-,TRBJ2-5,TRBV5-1,CASSLEQGLRTQYF
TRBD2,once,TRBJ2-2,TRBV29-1,CSVSQGGMTGELFF
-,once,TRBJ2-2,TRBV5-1,CASSLFQVNTGELFF
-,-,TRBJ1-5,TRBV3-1,CASADGNQPQHF
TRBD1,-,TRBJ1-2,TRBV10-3,CAISGSIGQGDGYTF
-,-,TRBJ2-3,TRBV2,CASSADRTPDTQYF
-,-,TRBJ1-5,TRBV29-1,CSVDIAQPQHF
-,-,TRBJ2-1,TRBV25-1,CASSSLLGSYNEQFF
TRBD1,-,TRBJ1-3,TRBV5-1,CASSPGQRHSGNTIYF
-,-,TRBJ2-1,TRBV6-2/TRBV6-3,CASRKGVYNEQFF
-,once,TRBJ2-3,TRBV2,CASTLAATQYF
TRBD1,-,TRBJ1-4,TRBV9,CASSPGQAGEKLFF
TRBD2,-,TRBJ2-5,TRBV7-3,CASSLGLGARGETQYF